These 19 T cell receptor beta chains came from one sample sequenced in a study of blood T cell repertoires in COVID-19. Assay used: immunoSEQ multiplex PCR; TCRdb lists only in-frame clones, some missing. The data hold approximately 270,000 clones, with around 81% observed a single time. Sequencing used peripheral blood. The origin of the receptors is a person aged 70 to 85 with COVID-19, enrolled during active disease.

With respect to this clone: The same CDR3 also results from other DNA sequences found in this sample. This sequence joins TRBV12-3 or TRBV12-4 and TRBJ1-1; D gene uncertain. V lost 6 bases and J 1 base, leaving 9 bases between the germline ends. The CDR3 runs 13 residues. CDR3 region: CASSLGRNTEAFF. The DNA for the CDR3 is TGTGCCAGCAGCCTTGGGAGGAACACTGAAGCTTTCTTT.

The CDR3: CASGGAVDSYEQYF. CDR3 nucleotides: TGTGCCAGCGGGGGGGCTGTTGACTCCTACGAGCAGTACTTC. The chain uses TRBV6-5 and TRBJ2-7, with D possibly TRBD2 on 7 matching bases. The CDR3 sequence is 14 residues long. Trimming pared 8 bases from V and 0 bases from J, leaving 14 bases between. Germline-derived CDR1 and CDR2 are MNHEY and SVGAGI.

The chain is built from TRBV18 and TRBJ2-1; 8 bases match TRBD1. J gave up 6 bases and V 6 bases, and 7 bases lay outside the gene matches. The V gene's germline CDR1 is KGHSH and CDR2 LQKENI. The CDR3 has 14 residues. CDR3 in DNA: TGTGCCAGCTCGTGGGACAGGAAACTCAATGAGCAGTTCTTC. Translating it yields CASSWDRKLNEQFF.

The chain has TRBV6-2 or TRBV6-3 and TRBJ1-4; 7 bases line up with TRBD1. V lost 5 bases to trimming and J lost 8 bases; unmatched junction nucleotides: 14. The CDR3 loop spans 16 amino acids. Germline-derived CDR1 and CDR2 are MNHEY and SVGEGT. The CDR3 protein is CASSTDRAEMREKLFF. In nucleotides, the CDR3 is TGTGCCAGCAGTACCGACAGGGCGGAAATGCGCGAAAAACTGTTTTTT.

J is TRBJ2-3 and V is TRBV7-3, with D possibly matching TRBD2 (7 bases). Germline assignment: CDR1 SGHTA and CDR2 FQGTGA. The CDR3 totals 13 residues. The V and J ends lost 5 bases and 5 bases respectively, with 11 bases between them. CDR3 amino acids: CASSSGTLDTQYF. The CDR3 bases are TGTGCCAGCAGCAGCGGGACATTAGATACGCAGTATTTT.

J is TRBJ1-1 and V is TRBV7-2, with no clear D. This CDR3 has 22 residues. CDR1 SGHTA and CDR2 FQGNSA come from the germline V gene. V lost 0 bases to trimming and J lost 3 bases, with 32 bases between them. This chain's CDR3 is CASSLARQTLIARLNEHTEAFF. The CDR3, as DNA: TGTGCCAGCAGCTTAGCTCGGCAGACCTTGATAGCCCGATTAAATGAACACACTGAAGCTTTCTTT.

This clone was picked up a small number of times. The V gene is TRBV11-2, the J gene TRBJ2-3, with 13 nucleotides matching TRBD2. Per germline, CDR1 SGHAT and CDR2 FQNNGV. V shed 6 bases, J shed 0 bases, and the junction held 9 bases outside the gene matches. This CDR3 region has 18 residues. The DNA of the CDR3 is TGTGCCAGCAGTCTCCGACTAGCGGGGGGCCTAAGCACAGATACGCAGTATTTT. Translating gives CASSLRLAGGLSTDTQYF.

V usage is TRBV5-6 and J usage is TRBJ2-7; 10 bases are shared with TRBD1. J was trimmed by 6 bases and V by 0 bases; bases with no gene match: 6. The germline CDR1 and CDR2 sequences are SGHDT and YYEEEE. The CDR3 spans 15 residues. The CDR3 is CASSLDPGTGVEQYF. The CDR3 bases are TGTGCCAGCAGCTTGGATCCCGGGACAGGGGTCGAGCAGTACTTC.

In its sample, this clone was seen once. The gene calls are TRBV9 and TRBJ2-7; D is perhaps TRBD2 (5 bases). This CDR3 spans 15 amino acids. Germline V CDR1 and CDR2: SGDLS, YYNGEE. V was clipped by 0 bases and J by 1 base, with 11 bases between them. CDR3 sequence reads: CASSVDPGGSYEQYF. CDR3 nucleotides: TGTGCCAGCAGCGTAGATCCCGGAGGTTCCTACGAGCAGTACTTC.

CDR3: CASSVSAGELFF. The CDR3 DNA sequence: TGTGCCAGCAGCGTTTCTGCCGGGGAGCTGTTTTTT. The chain recombines TRBV9 with TRBJ2-2, with D hard to call. The V and J ends lost 2 bases and 6 bases respectively, with 5 bases between them. This CDR3 is built from 12 residues. In germline, CDR1 is SGDLS, CDR2 YYNGEE.

This clone was seen just once. In DNA, the CDR3 is TGCGCCAGCAGCCGCCCTCGCGCAGGGAACAACACCGGGGAGCTGTTTTTT. Its translation: CASSRPRAGNNTGELFF. The chain couples TRBV4-1 to TRBJ2-2, with TRBD1 as a possible D gene (5 bases). The CDR3 consists of 17 residues. In germline, CDR1 is MGHRA, CDR2 YSYEKL. Trimming cost V 4 bases and J 2 bases, with 17 bases left between them.

The chain recombines TRBV5-4 with TRBJ2-3; possibly TRBD1 for D (6 bases). The V and J ends lost 0 bases and 0 bases respectively, with 8 bases between them. The germline V gene has CDR1 SGHNT and CDR2 YYREEE (reference sequence). This CDR3 spans 15 amino acids. The CDR3 nucleotides read TGTGCCAGCAGCTTGGTGGGGGCTAGCACAGATACGCAGTATTTT. It encodes CASSLVGASTDTQYF.

The chain has TRBV4-1 and TRBJ2-1; D not resolved. In germline, CDR1 is MGHRA, CDR2 YSYEKL. Trimming removed 4 bases from V and 0 bases from J, with 10 bases in between. This CDR3 has 15 residues. DNA for the CDR3: TGCGCCAGCAGCCGTGCCCTAAGCTCCTACAATGAGCAGTTCTTC. It encodes CASSRALSSYNEQFF.

The chain couples TRBV9 to TRBJ2-2; TRBD2 matches 9 bases. Germline CDR1 reads SGDLS; CDR2 reads YYNGEE. The CDR3 has 17 residues. J gave up 3 bases and V 4 bases, and 10 bases lay outside the gene matches. In nucleotides, the CDR3 is TGTGCCAGCAGCTTAGGGGCGGGAGGGCCCGACACCGGGGAGCTGTTTTTT. Protein: CASSLGAGGPDTGELFF.

This clone came up once. V is TRBV13 and J is TRBJ1-2; TRBD1 matches at 7 bases. CDR1 and CDR2 from the germline V gene are PRHDT and FYEKMQ (reference sequence). Germline trimming cut 5 bases from V and 0 bases from J; bases unmatched to any gene: 6. This CDR3 spans 15 amino acids. The CDR3 DNA is TGTGCCAGCAGCCAGAGGGGACAGACTAACTATGGCTACACCTTC. Translation gives CASSQRGQTNYGYTF.

This clone is a singleton in its sample. The chain combines TRBV28 with TRBJ1-5, with 11 bases that match TRBD1. The CDR3 spans 20 residues. V was clipped by 0 bases and J by 0 bases; unmatched bases: 10. Germline lookup yields CDR1 MDHEN and CDR2 SYDVKM. CDR3 bases: TGTGCCAGCAGTTTATGGACCGGACAGGGGGCCGGGGGTAGCAATCAGCCCCAGCATTTT. This encodes CASSLWTGQGAGGSNQPQHF.

The chain couples TRBV5-4 to TRBJ2-3; TRBD1 might be the D (5 bases). CDR3 length: 16 amino acids. Between the trimmed V and J ends, which lost 4 bases and 0 bases, there was a span of 15 bases. CDR1 is SGHNT, CDR2 YYREEE, per germline (reference sequence). CDR3: CASSDGQVDSTDTQYF. The CDR3 DNA sequence: TGTGCCAGCAGCGACGGACAAGTTGATAGCACAGATACGCAGTATTTT.

This clone was seen a handful of times. J is TRBJ2-5 and V is TRBV19; maybe TRBD2 (6 bases). V lost 11 bases and J 5 bases, leaving 15 bases between the germline ends. CDR3 length: 12 residues. Germline V CDR1 and CDR2: LNHDA, SQIVND (reference sequence). The CDR3 nucleotides read TGTGCCTCGAAGGGAGGCCAGGAGACCCAGTACTTC. Encoded protein: CASKGGQETQYF.

The chain uses TRBV24-1 and TRBJ2-7, with D possibly TRBD1 on 6 matching bases. V was clipped by 2 bases and J by 5 bases, with 9 bases between them. CDR3 length: 13 residues. CDR1 and CDR2 from the germline V gene are KGHDR and SFDVKD. The CDR3 DNA sequence: TGTGCCACCAGTGATTCGTACAGGGACGAGCAGTACTTC. This codes for CATSDSYRDEQYF.